What follows is one T cell receptor (beta chain) and its context. These data are taken from a study of blood T cell repertoires in COVID-19. About the study: The origin of the acute and convalescent COVID-19 samples was the United States, Italy and Spain.

Clones were read by immunoSEQ multiplex PCR, and TCRdb kept only the in-frame ones, dropping some. This table holds tens of thousands of clones, over 75% found once. V dropped 8 bases and J dropped 4 bases, with 8 bases sitting between them. Germline V CDR1 and CDR2: DFQATT, SNEGSKA (reference sequence). CDR3 size: 10 residues. This clonotype was obtained from a human donor in a cohort sampled during active COVID-19. The source material was peripheral blood. The chain couples TRBV20-1 to TRBJ1-2; D may be TRBD1 (5 bases). The CDR3: CSQGAYGYTF. CDR3 DNA sequence: TGCAGTCAAGGGGCCTATGGCTACACCTTC.